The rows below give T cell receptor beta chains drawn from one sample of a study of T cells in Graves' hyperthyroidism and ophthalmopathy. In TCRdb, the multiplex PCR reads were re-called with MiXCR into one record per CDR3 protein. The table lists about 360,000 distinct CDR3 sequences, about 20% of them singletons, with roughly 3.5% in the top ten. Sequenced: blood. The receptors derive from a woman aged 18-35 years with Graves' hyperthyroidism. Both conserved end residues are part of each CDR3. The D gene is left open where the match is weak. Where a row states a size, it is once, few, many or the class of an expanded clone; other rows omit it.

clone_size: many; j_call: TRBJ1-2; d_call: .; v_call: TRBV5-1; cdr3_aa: CASSLGADRSYGYTF; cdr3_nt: TGCGCCAGCAGCTTGGGGGCTGACAGGAGCTATGGCTACACCTTC
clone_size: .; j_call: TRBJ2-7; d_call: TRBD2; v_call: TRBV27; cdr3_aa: CASSAWAGVSEQYF; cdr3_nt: TGTGCCAGCAGTGCCTGGGCGGGAGTCTCCGAGCAGTACTTC
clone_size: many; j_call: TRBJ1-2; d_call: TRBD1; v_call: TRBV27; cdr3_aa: CASSSRDRGAWSYGYTF; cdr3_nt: TGTGCCAGCAGTTCCCGGGACAGGGGGGCCTGGAGCTATGGCTACACCTTC
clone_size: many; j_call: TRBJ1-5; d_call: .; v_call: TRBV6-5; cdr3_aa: CASSYVGALNNQPQHF; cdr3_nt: TGTGCCAGCAGTTACGTAGGGGCCCTGAACAATCAGCCCCAGCATTTT
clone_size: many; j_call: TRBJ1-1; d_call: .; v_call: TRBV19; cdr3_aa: CASSTSGAQAFF; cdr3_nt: TGTGCCAGTAGTACTTCAGGGGCTCAAGCTTTCTTT
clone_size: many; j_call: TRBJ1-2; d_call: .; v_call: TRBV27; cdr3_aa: CASSRGSAGGYTF; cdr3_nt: TGTGCCAGCAGTCGGGGGTCAGCGGGGGGCTACACCTTC
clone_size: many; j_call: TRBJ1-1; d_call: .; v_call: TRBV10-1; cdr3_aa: CASSDSGRVPGGAFF; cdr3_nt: TGCGCCAGCAGTGATTCGGGACGGGTCCCGGGAGGAGCTTTCTTT
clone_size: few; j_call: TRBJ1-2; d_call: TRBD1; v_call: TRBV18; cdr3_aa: CASSSGPTGEVGGYTF; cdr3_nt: TGTGCCAGCTCATCAGGCCCGACAGGGGAGGTCGGTGGCTACACCTTC
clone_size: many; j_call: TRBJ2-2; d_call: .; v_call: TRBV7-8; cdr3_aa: CASSLEQRNTGELFF; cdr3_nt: TGTGCCAGCAGCTTAGAACAGCGCAACACCGGGGAGCTGTTTTTT
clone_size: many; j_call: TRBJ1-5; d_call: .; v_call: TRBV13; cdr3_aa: CASSFHHSNQPQHF; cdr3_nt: TGTGCCAGCAGCTTTCATCATAGCAATCAGCCCCAGCATTTT
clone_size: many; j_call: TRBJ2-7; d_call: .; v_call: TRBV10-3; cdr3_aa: CAISEGGPAYEQYF; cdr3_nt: TGTGCCATCAGTGAGGGGGGCCCAGCCTACGAGCAGTACTTC
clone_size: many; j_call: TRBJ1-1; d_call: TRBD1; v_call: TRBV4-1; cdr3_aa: CASSQKDDRVVKAFF; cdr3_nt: TGCGCCAGCAGCCAAAAAGACGACAGGGTGGTTAAAGCTTTCTTT
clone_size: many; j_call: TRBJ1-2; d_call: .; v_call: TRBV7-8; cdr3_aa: CASSAPGGLPLSNYGYTF; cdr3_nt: TGTGCCAGCAGCGCTCCGGGGGGCCTCCCCCTTTCTAACTATGGCTACACCTTC
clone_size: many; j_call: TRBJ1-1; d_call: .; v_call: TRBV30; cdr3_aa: CAWSSRRNTEAFF; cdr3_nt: TGTGCCTGGTCATCCCGCAGGAACACTGAAGCTTTCTTT
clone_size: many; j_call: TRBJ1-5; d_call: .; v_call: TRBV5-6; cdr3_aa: CASSEGSQPQHF; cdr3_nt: TGTGCCAGCAGCGAGGGATCTCAGCCCCAGCATTTT
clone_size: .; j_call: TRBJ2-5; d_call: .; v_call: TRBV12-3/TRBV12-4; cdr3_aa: CAISYSRDNQETQYF; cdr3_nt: TGTGCCATCAGTTATTCTCGGGACAACCAAGAGACCCAGTACTTC
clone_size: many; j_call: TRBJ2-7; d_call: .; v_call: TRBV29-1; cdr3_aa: CSVAGDPSSYEQYF; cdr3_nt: TGCAGCGTAGCAGGGGATCCTTCCTCCTACGAGCAGTACTTC
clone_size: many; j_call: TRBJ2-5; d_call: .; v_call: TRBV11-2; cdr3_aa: CASSLGPPETQYF; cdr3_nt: TGTGCCAGCAGCTTAGGGCCCCCAGAGACCCAGTACTTC
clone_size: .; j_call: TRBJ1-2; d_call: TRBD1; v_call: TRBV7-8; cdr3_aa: CASSLARSDRESGYTF; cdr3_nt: TGTGCCAGCAGCTTAGCGCGGTCGGACAGGGAAAGTGGCTACACCTTC
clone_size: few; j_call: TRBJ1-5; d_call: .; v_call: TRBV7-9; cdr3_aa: CASSRSLGGNQPQHF; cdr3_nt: TGTGCCAGCAGCCGATCCCTGGGGGGCAATCAGCCCCAGCATTTT
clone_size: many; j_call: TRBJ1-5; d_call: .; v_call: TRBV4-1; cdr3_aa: CASSLPGGDQPQHF; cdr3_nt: TGCGCCAGCAGCCTTCCTGGTGGGGATCAGCCCCAGCATTTT
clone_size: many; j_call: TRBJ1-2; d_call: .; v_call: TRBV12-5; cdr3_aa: CASGLVIGGTDVDGYTF; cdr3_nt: TGTGCTAGTGGTTTGGTAATCGGCGGGACCGATGTCGATGGCTACACCTTC
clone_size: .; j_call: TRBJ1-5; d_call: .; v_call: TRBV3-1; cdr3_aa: CASSLPTGPQHF; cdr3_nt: TGTGCCAGCAGCCTTCCGACAGGGCCCCAGCATTTT
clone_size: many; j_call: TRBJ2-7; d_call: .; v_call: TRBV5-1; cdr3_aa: CASSSTDGYYEQYF; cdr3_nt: TGCGCCAGCAGCTCTACTGACGGATACTACGAGCAGTACTTC
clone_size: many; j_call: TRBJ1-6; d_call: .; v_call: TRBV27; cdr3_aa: CASGLGYSPLHF; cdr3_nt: TGTGCCAGCGGGCTAGGGTATTCACCCCTCCACTTT
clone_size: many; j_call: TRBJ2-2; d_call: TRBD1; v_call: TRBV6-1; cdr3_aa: CASRKGQGGSGELFF; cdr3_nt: TGTGCCAGCAGAAAGGGACAGGGAGGTTCCGGGGAGCTGTTTTTT
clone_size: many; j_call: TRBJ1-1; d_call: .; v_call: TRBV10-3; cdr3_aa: CAISESKGPMNTEAFF; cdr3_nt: TGTGCCATCAGTGAGTCTAAAGGCCCGATGAACACTGAAGCTTTCTTT
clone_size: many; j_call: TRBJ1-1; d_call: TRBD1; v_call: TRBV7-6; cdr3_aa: CASSLAGTGNEAFF; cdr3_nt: TGTGCCAGCAGCTTAGCGGGGACAGGGAATGAAGCTTTCTTT
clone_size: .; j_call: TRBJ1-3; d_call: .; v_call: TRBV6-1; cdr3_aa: CGTYSGNTIYF; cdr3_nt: TGTGGCACATACTCTGGAAACACCATATATTTT
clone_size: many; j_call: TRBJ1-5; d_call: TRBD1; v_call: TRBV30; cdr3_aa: CAWSTGQGEEQPQHF; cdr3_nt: TGTGCCTGGAGTACGGGACAGGGGGAGGAGCAGCCCCAGCATTTT
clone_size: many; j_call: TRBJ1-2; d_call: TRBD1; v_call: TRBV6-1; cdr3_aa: CASSEVRQGGYTF; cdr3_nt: TGTGCCAGCAGTGAAGTTAGACAGGGTGGCTACACCTTC
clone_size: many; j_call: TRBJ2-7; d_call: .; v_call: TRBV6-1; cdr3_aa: CASSLRDPYEQYF; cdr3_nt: TGTGCCAGCAGCCTCAGGGATCCCTACGAGCAGTACTTC
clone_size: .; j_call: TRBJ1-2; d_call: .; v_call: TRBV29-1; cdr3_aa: CSVVYLDYGYTF; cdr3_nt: TGCAGCGTTGTTTATCTAGACTATGGCTACACCTTC
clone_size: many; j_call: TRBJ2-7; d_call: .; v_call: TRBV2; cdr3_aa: CASSAWGEQYF; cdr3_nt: TGTGCCAGCAGTGCTTGGGGTGAGCAGTACTTC
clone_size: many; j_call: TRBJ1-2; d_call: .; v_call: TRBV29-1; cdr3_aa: CSVEDPRVDYGYTF; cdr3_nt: TGCAGCGTTGAAGATCCCAGGGTGGACTATGGCTACACCTTC
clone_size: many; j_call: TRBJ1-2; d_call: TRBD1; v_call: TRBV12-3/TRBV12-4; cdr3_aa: CASSLETGVNYGYTF; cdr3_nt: TGTGCCAGCAGTTTAGAGACAGGGGTTAACTATGGCTACACCTTC
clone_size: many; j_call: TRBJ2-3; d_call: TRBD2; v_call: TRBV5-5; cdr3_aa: CASSYTPGGADTQYF; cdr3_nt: TGTGCCAGCAGCTACACCCCGGGGGGGGCCGATACGCAGTATTTT
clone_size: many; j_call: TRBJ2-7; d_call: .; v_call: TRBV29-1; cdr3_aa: CSATPTGSSYEQYF; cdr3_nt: TGCAGCGCTACACCGACAGGCAGCTCCTACGAGCAGTACTTC
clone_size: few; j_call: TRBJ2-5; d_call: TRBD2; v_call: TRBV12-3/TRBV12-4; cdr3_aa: CASRRSGGYLETQYF; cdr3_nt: TGTGCCAGCAGGCGGAGCGGGGGGTACCTGGAGACCCAGTACTTC
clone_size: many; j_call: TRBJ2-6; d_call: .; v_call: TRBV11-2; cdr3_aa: CASSFRAPGANVLTF; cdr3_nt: TGTGCCAGCAGCTTTAGGGCGCCTGGGGCCAACGTCCTGACTTTC
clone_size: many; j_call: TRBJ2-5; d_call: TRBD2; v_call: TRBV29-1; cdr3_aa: CSVGLAGGRQTQYF; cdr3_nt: TGCAGCGTTGGGCTAGCGGGGGGGCGACAGACCCAGTACTTC
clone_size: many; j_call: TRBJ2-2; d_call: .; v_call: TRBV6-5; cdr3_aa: CASSQEGRTGELFF; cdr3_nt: TGTGCCAGCAGTCAGGAGGGGAGGACCGGGGAGCTGTTTTTT